The source of this T cell receptor (beta chain) is a study of blood T cell repertoires in COVID-19. Study in general: There were acute and convalescent COVID-19 samples, and they came from the United States, Italy and Spain.

TCRdb's table, derived via immunoSEQ multiplex PCR, lists solely in-frame clones and lacks some. Of about 350,000 clones listed, roughly 86% are singletons. The count of this clone is one. Participants reported their clinical history, and cohort assignment relied on those reports. Exposed enrollees encountered a COVID-19 case at some point within 2 weeks before study entry. The CDR3 sequence is 14 residues long. Per germline, CDR1 WSHSY and CDR2 SAAADI. Trimming took off 0 bases at V and 6 bases at J, with 11 bases between the two ends. The clonotype was recovered from a woman under 40 who had been exposed to COVID-19. The sample taken for sequencing was PBMCs or T cells enriched from blood (not recorded which). The chain couples TRBV10-2 to TRBJ1-2; perhaps TRBD1 as D (5 bases). Written as DNA, the CDR3 is TGCGCCAGCAGTGAGTCGTTGTCGGGGGATGGCTACACCTTC. Its protein product is CASSESLSGDGYTF.